This T cell receptor (beta chain) is drawn from a study of OX40 agonist ivuxolimab in advanced cancers. Study summary: Age averaged around 60 years (range roughly 23 to 80), and 70% to 85% were male. Prior anti-PD-1, anti-PD-L1 or anti-CTLA-4 therapy did not bar entry, and more than 35% had some. One patient with hepatocellular carcinoma and two with cutaneous melanoma, three in all, had partial responses.

Points on this clone: What it recognizes is unknown.

The germline V gene has CDR1 SGHVS and CDR2 FNYEAQ. This CDR3 is 14 amino acids long. V lost 3 bases and J lost 4, with 12 bases in between. Study outcomes and limitations: Individuals who were partial responders at 0.1-3.0 mg/kg had clonal expansion that ranked among the lowest.

TCRdb keeps only in-frame clones here, not all; method: immunoSEQ multiplex PCR. Seen here are more than 75,000 clones, about 86% observed once, and the top ten hold 0.99%. This receptor was identified in an adult with an advanced solid tumor such as melanoma, head and neck, liver or kidney cancer. This material consisted of CD4+ or CD8+ T cells sorted from blood, taken in a trial of the OX40 agonist ivuxolimab. The V call is TRBV7-6, the J call TRBJ2-5; the D gene could be TRBD1 or TRBD2 (6 bases each). In DNA form, the CDR3 reads TGTGCCAGCAGCTTTTTGGGGGGCCGAGAGACCCAGTACTTC. This sequence encodes CASSFLGGRETQYF.